This T cell receptor beta chain emerged from a study of prognosis after radiotherapy for stage I lung cancer. Looking at the study overall: All non-small cell lung cancer patients were considered medically inoperable. No patient received concurrent therapy with stereotactic body radiotherapy. Study findings and constraints: Post-treatment Shannon entropy following stereotactic body radiation therapy was lower among patients who developed distant metastases.

At least ten counts were recorded for this clonotype. Antigen: not known. Two rounds of multiplex PCR amplified TCR beta CDR3 from genomic DNA. It was primers specific to each TRBV and TRBJ gene that first-round PCR used. TCRdb redid the calling of the multiplex PCR reads with MiXCR, one entry per CDR3 protein. The table shows about 14,000 distinct CDR3 sequences, with around 27% occurring only once. This CDR3 comprises 13 residues. Germline V gene lookup returns CDR1 SGHDT and CDR2 YYEEEE. The V gene lost 5 bases and the J gene lost 1 base, with 10 bases spanning the gap. The chain combines TRBV5-6 with TRBJ2-7, with a tentative D call TRBD2 (5 bases). The input for sequencing was PBMCs, taken before or after stereotactic body radiation therapy (not recorded which). The clonotype was recovered from a donor at least 50 years old with non-small cell lung cancer. The CDR3 here is CASSDGLSYEQYF. CDR3 sequence (DNA): TGTGCCAGCAGTGACGGACTTTCCTACGAGCAGTACTTC.